This T cell receptor (beta chain) was profiled in a study of blood T cell repertoires in COVID-19 (dated by TCRdb to about 2020). For context, the study as a whole: Samples covering the acute and convalescent phases of COVID-19 were provided by collaborators in the United States, Italy and Spain. The prospective study material was composed of cDNA or gDNA derived from T cells, B-cell-depleted T cells, or PBMCs. The dataset comprised deeply sampled blood TCRbeta repertoires from subjects exposed to, actively infected with, or recovered from COVID-19. The repertoires were released in a freely available public database meant as a resource for research on the immune response to SARS-CoV-2. The samples were drawn from two sources: the first 160 participants of the ongoing ImmuneRACE study, and approximately 1,300 subjects contributed by 6 global collaborators. Nearly every sample came with metadata listing a de-identified subject ID, COVID-19 status, age in years and sex. Where available, HLA class I and class II types were obtained from metadata supplied by the sample provider rather than from assay-based typing.

Trimming costs V 3 bases and J 4 bases, and their ends lie 10 bases apart. CDR1 LNHDA and CDR2 SQIVND were looked up in the germline V gene (reference sequence). CDR3 length: 15 amino acids, cysteine to phenylalanine. Only the CDR3 region is kept as DNA, spanning 45 bases read in frame from base 1. Whole blood was collected in K2EDTA tubes by collaborating institutions according to the institutions' own protocols. Collaborator samples were shipped for TCRbeta analysis as frozen whole blood, isolated PBMCs, or DNA extracted from either sample type. Worth noting for this clone: The specificity of this receptor is unknown. No qualities accompany the bases; no much larger clone lies one base away.

TCRbeta CDR3 regions were amplified from genomic DNA by means of the immunoSEQ Assay, a bias-controlled multiplex PCR. Processing in the source paper ran as follows. The number of nucleated cells in each sample was estimated from the amplification of reference gene primers within the assay. To quantify the absolute abundance of each unique TCRbeta CDR3 rearrangement, sequence reads were collapsed and filtered. For each sample, productive Simpson clonality was calculated by taking the square root of Simpson's diversity index across productive rearrangements. TCRdb took over this immuneACCESS table, retaining in-frame rearrangements with V and J assigned. Such tables are incomplete; in checked studies, under half of the missing clones stem from an unresolved V gene, and the remainder is unexplained. V and J calls and clone size follow that table, whereas D and trimming were derived from the DNA. This sample comprises about 110,000 clones, roughly 81% of them detected only once. Less than 1.5% of the sample goes to the ten largest clones.

General conclusions and limits of the study: How much clinical and demographic metadata was included differed by source and by participant, and the metadata was provided uncurated.

The sequenced material came from peripheral blood. The sequence came from a man between 35 and 55 years old with acute or convalescent COVID-19. The chain couples TRBV19 to TRBJ1-6; the D gene is not confidently resolved. The DNA sequence follows: TGTGCCAGTAGTATGACGGGGTCTTATAATTCACCCCTCCACTTT. Its protein reads: CASSMTGSYNSPLHF.